The 4 T cell receptor beta chains below all came from one sample that was sequenced in a study of shared clonotypes between healthy human individuals. Clones were sequenced by immunoSEQ multiplex PCR, and TCRdb holds only the in-frame ones, with some missing. Of 1.5 million to 2.5 million clones listed, about 95% are singletons. CD45RO negativity and positive selection for CCR7 defined naive CD8 cells, a population that excluded terminally differentiated effector memory CD45RA+ cells. Sequencing was carried out using naive CD8+ T cells sorted from blood. Every receptor here comes from a man in his late teens or twenties in good health.

The rearrangement uses TRBV11-2 and TRBJ2-3; D is unclear. V lost 7 bases, J lost 6 bases, and 11 bases lay in between. The CDR3 has 12 residues. Per the germline V gene, CDR1 is SGHAT and CDR2 is FQNNGV. The CDR3 here is CASNLISDTQYF. The CDR3 DNA reads as TGTGCCAGCAACCTAATCTCGGATACGCAGTATTTT.

The chain is built from TRBV11-3 and TRBJ1-1; unclear D gene. The CDR3 runs to 13 residues. Trimming pared 2 bases from V and 4 bases from J, leaving 8 bases between. The V gene's germline CDR1 is SGHNT and CDR2 YENEEA. CDR3: CASSLRLGTEAFF. The CDR3 DNA follows: TGTGCCAGCAGCTTAAGATTAGGCACTGAAGCTTTCTTT.

This chain joins TRBV6-5 and TRBJ2-7; D is tentatively TRBD1 or TRBD2 (5 bases each). Germline assignment: CDR1 MNHEY and CDR2 SVGAGI. V lost 2 bases and J lost 7, with 18 bases in between. The CDR3 runs 15 residues. CDR3 sequence (DNA): TGTGCCAGCAGTTACGGGCAGGGCCCTGGGAGTGAGCAGTACTTC. It translates to CASSYGQGPGSEQYF.

In the case of this clone: Distinct nucleotide sequences in the sample also encode this CDR3. This chain joins TRBV28 and TRBJ2-5; 16 nucleotides match TRBD2. The germline gives CDR1 MDHEN, CDR2 SYDVKM. The CDR3 loop spans 16 amino acids. The trim removed 6 bases at V and 2 bases at J, leaving 3 bases unmatched. The CDR3 bases are TGTGCCAGCAGCTTGGGACTAGCGGGGGGGCAAGAGACCCAGTACTTC. Translation: CASSLGLAGGQETQYF.